This record looks at one TCR beta chain sequence and its context. What it binds is unknown. Profiling relied on immunoSEQ multiplex PCR, and the TCRdb table lists in-frame clones only, not all of them. The sample has 1.4 million or so clones; less than 99% are singletons. CD4+ cells underwent separation, giving CD45RA+ naive and CD45RA-negative memory subsets. Trimming took 4 bases from V and 2 from J; bases not matched to a gene: 11. Germline CDR1 reads SQVTM; CDR2 reads ANQGSEA. CDR3 length: 16 residues. The data were taken from a study of shared clonotypes between healthy human individuals. The overall study: For every donor, three CD4 naive, three CD4 memory, two CD8 naive and one CD8 memory plates were used.

Regarding the study as a whole: It was the non-shared clonotypes that had lower generation probabilities than clonotypes shared by all four donors.

What was sequenced was naive CD4+ T cells sorted from blood. Regarding subset: CD45RA+ positively selected. This receptor was identified in a man aged 25-40 years in good health. The V call is TRBV29-1, the J call TRBJ2-7; TRBD2 aligns across 10 bases. CDR3 DNA sequence: TGCAGCGTTGGAAGATTGGAAGCGGGAGGGCCCTACGAGCAGTACTTC. Protein sequence: CSVGRLEAGGPYEQYF.